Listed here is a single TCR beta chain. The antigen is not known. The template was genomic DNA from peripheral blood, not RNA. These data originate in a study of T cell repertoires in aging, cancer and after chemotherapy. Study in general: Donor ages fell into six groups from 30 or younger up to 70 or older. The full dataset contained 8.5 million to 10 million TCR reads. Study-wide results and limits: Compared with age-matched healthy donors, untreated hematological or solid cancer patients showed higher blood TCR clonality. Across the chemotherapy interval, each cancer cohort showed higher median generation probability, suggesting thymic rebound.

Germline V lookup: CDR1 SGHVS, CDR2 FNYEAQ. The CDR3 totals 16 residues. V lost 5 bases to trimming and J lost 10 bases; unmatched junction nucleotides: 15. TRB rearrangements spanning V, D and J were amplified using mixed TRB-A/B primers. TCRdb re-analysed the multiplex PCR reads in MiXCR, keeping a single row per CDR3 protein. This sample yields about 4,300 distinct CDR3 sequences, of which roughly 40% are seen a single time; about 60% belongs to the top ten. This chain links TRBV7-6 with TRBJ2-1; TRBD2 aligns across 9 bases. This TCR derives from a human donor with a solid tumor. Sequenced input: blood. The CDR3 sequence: CASSPRWGGRAEEQFF. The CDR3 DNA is TGTGCCAGCAGCCCCCGGTGGGGCGGGAGGGCTGAGGAGCAGTTCTTC.